This record looks at one T cell receptor (beta chain) sequence and its context. This sample was taken from a study of blood T cell repertoires in COVID-19. As for the study in general: Acute and convalescent COVID-19 samples came from the United States, Italy and Spain. In each case, the material was cDNA or gDNA derived from T cells, B-cell-depleted T cells, or PBMCs.

The length of the CDR3 is 18 residues. Deletions cut 4 bases from V and 6 bases from J, with 24 bases between. The germline CDR1 and CDR2 sequences are SEHNR and FQNEAQ (reference sequence). Authors' processing steps: Amplification of reference gene primers was used by the study to estimate nucleated cell counts. Produced via immunoSEQ multiplex PCR; TCRdb's table is partial and in-frame only. The V and J calls and clone size were taken over from that table, and D and trimming were inferred from the DNA. The sample holds fewer than 80,000 clones, 90% seen once. This TCR derives from a man in his forties or fifties with acute or convalescent COVID-19. The chain couples TRBV7-9 to TRBJ1-4; D possibly corresponds to TRBD1 (5 bases). The specimen sequenced was peripheral blood. The CDR3 loop reads CASSSTKVWRGADEKLFF. The CDR3 nucleotides are TGTGCCAGCAGCTCCACGAAAGTTTGGAGGGGAGCGGATGAAAAACTGTTTTTT.